This entry features one T cell receptor (beta chain) sequence. Its antigen is not identified. Germline V gene sequence: CDR1 SGDLS, CDR2 YYNGEE. CDR3 size: 14 residues. V lost 8 bases and J lost 6, with 18 bases in between. These data come from a study of cytomegalovirus exposure and HLA in healthy donors. Produced via immunoSEQ multiplex PCR; TCRdb's table is partial and in-frame only. The sample records 250,000 to 400,000 clones, approximately 90% being singletons. Broader study findings: Through in vitro validation, a few CMV-associated chains were shown to be specific for CMV antigens.

The chain carries TRBV9 and TRBJ1-5; the D gene is possibly TRBD1 (5 bases). The sequence was collected from a woman in her twenties or thirties in good health and CMV-seropositive. Sequencing was carried out using PBMCs. CDR3 sequence reads: CARKTELHTQPQHF. The CDR3 nucleotides are TGTGCCAGGAAGACAGAACTGCACACTCAGCCCCAGCATTTT.